The 15 T cell receptor beta chains presented below share a single source sample, sequenced in a study of PD-L1 blockade in urothelial cancer. TCRdb's copy holds only in-frame clones and misses some; the assay was immunoSEQ multiplex PCR. The sample includes 35,000 to 45,000 clones, around nine tenths of them seen just once. This specimen was PBMCs, taken around atezolizumab (anti-PD-L1) treatment. The receptor set was obtained from a woman aged 60-75 years with urothelial cancer.

The chain has TRBV7-2 and TRBJ2-2; maybe TRBD2 (6 bases). The CDR3 runs to 17 residues. V was shortened by 5 bases and J by 3 bases, with 19 bases between the two germline ends. Germline CDR1 is SGHTA and CDR2 is FQGNSA. CDR3 nucleotides: TGTGCCAGCAGCCGATCTCTGGGACTGGGCTACACCGGGGAGCTGTTTTTT. Protein: CASSRSLGLGYTGELFF. Supplemented by reference TRBV7-2 and TRBJ2-2, the full variable domain reads GAGVSQSPSNKVTEKGKDVELRCDPISGHTALYWYRQSLGQGLEFLIYFQGNSAPDKSGLPSDRFSAERTGGSVSTLTIQRTQQEDSAVYLCASSRSLGLGYTGELFFGEGSRLTVL.

This chain uses TRBV4-3 with TRBJ2-7, with D unclear. Germline CDR1 LGHNA, CDR2 YSLEER. This CDR3 is 13 amino acids long. The V end lost 0 bases, the J end lost 6 bases, and 9 bases lay between the germline ends. For the CDR3, the DNA is TGCGCCAGCAGCCAAGATCCGGGTTCCGAGCAGTACTTC. It encodes CASSQDPGSEQYF.

This clone was seen a handful of times. This rearrangement joins TRBV29-1 to TRBJ1-2, with D possibly TRBD1 on 5 matching bases. CDR3 length: 14 residues. Deletions cut 2 bases from V and 4 bases from J, with 14 bases between. Germline V gene lookup returns CDR1 SQVTM and CDR2 ANQGSEA. The CDR3 sequence: CSVEPPRASYGYTF. The DNA of the CDR3 is TGCAGCGTTGAACCCCCCAGGGCGAGCTATGGCTACACCTTC.

V is TRBV5-4 and J is TRBJ2-5, with 8 nucleotides matching TRBD1. Germline lookup yields CDR1 SGHNT and CDR2 YYREEE (reference sequence). The J segment lost 5 bases and the V segment lost 5 bases, leaving 5 bases of the junction unmatched. This CDR3 has 13 residues. CDR3 DNA sequence: TGTGCCAGCAGGTCCCGGGACAGGGAGACCCAGTACTTC. Its protein product is CASRSRDRETQYF.

This sequence joins TRBV5-4 and TRBJ2-2, with a weak D call TRBD2 (6 bases). The CDR3 is made up of 15 amino acids. From germline, CDR1 is SGHNT and CDR2 YYREEE (reference sequence). V lost 6 bases, J lost 6 bases, and 18 bases lay in between. The CDR3: CASTPAPRGAGELFF. The CDR3 bases are TGTGCCAGCACCCCAGCCCCGCGGGGCGCCGGGGAGCTGTTTTTT.

The chain is built from TRBV5-4 and TRBJ2-2; 10 bases line up with TRBD2. The CDR3 loop spans 17 amino acids. V lost 4 bases and J lost 4; bases outside the gene matches: 10. Germline V lookup: CDR1 SGHNT, CDR2 YYREEE (reference sequence). CDR3 DNA sequence: TGTGCCAGCAGCCCCCGGCGGGGGACTAGCGTCACCGGGGAGCTGTTTTTT. Encoded protein: CASSPRRGTSVTGELFF.

This sequence joins TRBV27 and TRBJ2-5; no clear D. CDR1 MNHEY and CDR2 SMNVEV come from the germline V gene (reference sequence). Trimming left V 7 bases short and J 5 bases short, with 8 bases between. The CDR3 length is 11 residues. CDR3 DNA: TGTGCCAGCACTGACGGGGAGACCCAGTACTTC. Translation: CASTDGETQYF.

The chain carries TRBV18 and TRBJ2-1; a possible D gene is TRBD2 (6 bases). Germline CDR1 KGHSH, CDR2 LQKENI. This CDR3 is 20 amino acids long. The V end was cut by 0 bases, the J end by 0 bases, with 21 bases between. For the CDR3, the DNA is TGTGCCAGCTCACCACCGCAGGCTCCCGGGACTCGAAGCTCCTACAATGAGCAGTTCTTC. Its protein product is CASSPPQAPGTRSSYNEQFF. The variable domain in full, completed from reference TRBV18 and TRBJ2-1, reads NAGVMQNPRHLVRRRGQEARLRCSPMKGHSHVYWYRQLPEEGLKFMVYLQKENIIDESGMPKERFSAEFPKEGPSILRIQQVVRGDSAAYFCASSPPQAPGTRSSYNEQFFGPGTRLTVL.

The rearrangement links TRBV29-1 to TRBJ2-1; TRBD1 might be the D (6 bases). V was trimmed by 4 bases and J by 6 bases, leaving 16 bases between them. Looked up from germline, CDR1 is SQVTM and CDR2 is ANQGSEA. This CDR3 has 14 amino acids. The CDR3 loop reads CSVVFRGQINEQFF. In nucleotides, the CDR3 is TGCAGCGTTGTCTTCAGGGGCCAGATCAATGAGCAGTTCTTC.

This chain connects TRBV6-5 to TRBJ2-7, with a possible D match to TRBD1 (6 bases). The length of the CDR3 is 14 residues. Germline lookup yields CDR1 MNHEY and CDR2 SVGAGI. The ends were cut back, 4 bases at V and 5 bases at J, with 15 bases in the middle. This chain's CDR3 is CASSSPGARNEQYF. In DNA, the CDR3 is TGTGCCAGCAGTTCCCCAGGGGCGAGGAACGAGCAGTACTTC.

This chain joins TRBV6-5 and TRBJ2-1; a weak D match, TRBD1 (8 bases). Trimming pared 6 bases from V and 10 bases from J, leaving 19 bases between. The CDR3 loop spans 14 amino acids. Germline CDR1 reads MNHEY; CDR2 reads SVGAGI. This chain's CDR3 is CASRKQGGGWEQFF. CDR3 DNA sequence: TGTGCCAGCAGAAAACAGGGGGGAGGGTGGGAGCAGTTCTTC.

This chain joins TRBV7-3 and TRBJ2-1, with TRBD1 matching over 7 bases. CDR1 and CDR2 (germline): SGHTA, FQGTGA. This CDR3 is 14 amino acids long. V shed 5 bases, J shed 10 bases, and the junction held 11 bases outside the gene matches. The CDR3 region is CASSLDRVRGEQFF. The CDR3 region has the DNA TGTGCCAGCAGCCTAGACAGGGTTAGAGGAGAGCAGTTCTTC. Full variable domain (remainder filled in from reference TRBV7-3 and TRBJ2-1): GAGVSQTPSNKVTEKGKYVELRCDPISGHTALYWYRQSLGQGPEFLIYFQGTGAADDSGLPNDRFFAVRPEGSVSTLKIQRTERGDSAVYLCASSLDRVRGEQFFGPGTRLTVL.

This chain joins TRBV5-8 and TRBJ2-5; possibly TRBD2 for D (6 bases). V was pared by 3 bases and J by 7 bases, with 16 bases between. The CDR3 contains 14 residues. Germline assignment: CDR1 SGHTS and CDR2 YDEGEE. The CDR3 reads CASSWLRGGGTQYF. The CDR3 bases are TGTGCCAGCAGCTGGCTCCGGGGAGGAGGGACCCAGTACTTC.

The DNA of the CDR3 is TGCGCCAGCAATCGGGCGACAGGTGAGCAGTTCTTC. This gives the protein CASNRATGEQFF. The genes are TRBV5-1 and TRBJ2-1; TRBD1 might be the D (6 bases). Germline-derived CDR1 and CDR2 are SGHRS and YFSETQ. The CDR3 sequence is 12 residues long. Trimming removed 6 bases from V and 9 bases from J, with 13 bases in between.

This clone came up once. This chain joins TRBV19 and TRBJ1-5; 8 nucleotides align to TRBD1. With V trimmed by 4 bases and J by 0 bases, 5 bases remained unmatched. The germline gives CDR1 LNHDA, CDR2 SQIVND (reference sequence). The CDR3 extends over 16 amino acids. Here the CDR3 DNA reads TGTGCCAGTAGTAGTCGGACAGGGAATAGCAATCAGCCCCAGCATTTT. It translates to CASSSRTGNSNQPQHF. Full variable domain (rest looked up from reference TRBV19 and TRBJ1-5): DGGITQSPKYLFRKEGQNVTLSCEQNLNHDAMYWYRQDPGQGLRLIYYSQIVNDFQKGDIAEGYSVSREKKESFPLTVTSAQKNPTAFYLCASSSRTGNSNQPQHFGDGTRLSIL.